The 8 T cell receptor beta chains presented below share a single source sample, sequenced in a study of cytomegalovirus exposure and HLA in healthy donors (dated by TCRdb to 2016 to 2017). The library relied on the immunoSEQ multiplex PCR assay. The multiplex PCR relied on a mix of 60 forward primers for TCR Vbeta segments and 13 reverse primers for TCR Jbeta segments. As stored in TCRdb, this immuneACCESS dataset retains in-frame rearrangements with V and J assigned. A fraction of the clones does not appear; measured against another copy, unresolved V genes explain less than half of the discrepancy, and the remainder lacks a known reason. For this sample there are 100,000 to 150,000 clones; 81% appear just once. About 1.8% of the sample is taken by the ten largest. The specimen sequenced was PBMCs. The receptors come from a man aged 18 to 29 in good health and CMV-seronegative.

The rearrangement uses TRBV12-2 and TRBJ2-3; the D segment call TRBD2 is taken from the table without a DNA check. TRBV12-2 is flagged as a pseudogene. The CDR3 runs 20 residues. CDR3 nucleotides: TGTGCAAGTCGCCCAACGCCGGGACTAGCGGGGCCCACCCTTGGAGATACGCAGTATTTT. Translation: CASRPTPGLAGPTLGDTQYF.

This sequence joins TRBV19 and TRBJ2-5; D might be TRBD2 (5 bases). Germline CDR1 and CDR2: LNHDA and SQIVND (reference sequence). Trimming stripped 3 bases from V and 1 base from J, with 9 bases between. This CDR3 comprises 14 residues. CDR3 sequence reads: CASSMFGVQETQYF. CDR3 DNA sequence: TGTGCCAGTAGTATGTTCGGGGTCCAAGAGACCCAGTACTTC. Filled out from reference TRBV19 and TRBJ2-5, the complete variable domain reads DGGITQSPKYLFRKEGQNVTLSCEQNLNHDAMYWYRQDPGQGLRLIYYSQIVNDFQKGDIAEGYSVSREKKESFPLTVTSAQKNPTAFYLCASSMFGVQETQYFGPGTRLLVL.

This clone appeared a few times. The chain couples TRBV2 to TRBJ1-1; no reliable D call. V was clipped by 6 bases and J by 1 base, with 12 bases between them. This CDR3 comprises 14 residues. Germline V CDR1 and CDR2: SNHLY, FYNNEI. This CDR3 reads CASRVKSRNTEAFF. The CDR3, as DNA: TGTGCCAGCAGGGTGAAGAGTCGGAACACTGAAGCTTTCTTT.

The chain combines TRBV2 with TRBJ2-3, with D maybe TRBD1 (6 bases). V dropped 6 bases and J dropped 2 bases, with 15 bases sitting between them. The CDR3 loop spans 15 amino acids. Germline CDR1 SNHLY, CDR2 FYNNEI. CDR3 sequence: CASSLTGLPTDTQYF. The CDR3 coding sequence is TGTGCCAGCAGCCTGACAGGCTTACCCACAGATACGCAGTATTTT.

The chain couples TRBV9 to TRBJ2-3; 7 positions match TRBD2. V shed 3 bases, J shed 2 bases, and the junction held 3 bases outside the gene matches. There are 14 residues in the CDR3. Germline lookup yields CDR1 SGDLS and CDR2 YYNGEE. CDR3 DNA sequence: TGTGCCAGCAGCGAGCGGGGCGTCACAGATACGCAGTATTTT. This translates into CASSERGVTDTQYF.

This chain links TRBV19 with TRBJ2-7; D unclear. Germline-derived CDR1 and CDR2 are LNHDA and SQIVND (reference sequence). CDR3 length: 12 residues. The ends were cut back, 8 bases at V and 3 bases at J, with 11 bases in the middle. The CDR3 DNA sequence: TGTGCCAGTCAGTCGGAGAGCTACGAGCAGTACTTC. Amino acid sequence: CASQSESYEQYF.

CDR3 residues: CSVDGGQLAGLFYGYTF. The CDR3 DNA is TGCAGCGTTGACGGGGGACAGCTCGCCGGACTTTTTTATGGCTACACCTTC. The J gene is TRBJ1-2, the V gene TRBV29-1, with 7 positions matching TRBD1. The germline V gene has CDR1 SQVTM and CDR2 ANQGSEA. The V and J ends lost 3 bases and 5 bases, in that order; junction bases with no gene match: 18. The CDR3 has 17 amino acids.

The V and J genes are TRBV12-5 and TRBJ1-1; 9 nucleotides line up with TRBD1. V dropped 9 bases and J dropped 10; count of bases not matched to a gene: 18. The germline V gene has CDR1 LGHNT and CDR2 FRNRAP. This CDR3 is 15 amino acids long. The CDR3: CASKPPGTGRLGAFF. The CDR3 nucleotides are TGTGCTAGCAAACCACCAGGGACAGGGCGGTTAGGAGCTTTCTTT.